This entry lists 20 T cell receptor beta chains sequenced from one sample in a study of CD8+ T cells in alopecia areata. The treatment was: oral pan-JAK inhibitor, 5-10 mg twice daily. RNA, once extracted, was reverse transcribed into cDNA for use as the sequencing template. TCRdb's table, derived via immunoSEQ multiplex PCR, lists solely in-frame clones and lacks some. The table shows over 85,000 clones, with over 70% occurring only once. This material consisted of CD8+ T cells sorted from blood, taken around week 46, from a patient treated with tofacitinib. Receptor source: a human donor with alopecia areata.

The sample holds one count of this clone. The chain is built from TRBV12-5 and TRBJ2-1; the D is unclear. CDR3 length: 13 residues. Trimming shortened V by 6 bases and J by 0 bases, and 6 bases separated the two germline ends. CDR1 is LGHNT and CDR2 is FRNRAP in the germline V gene. The CDR3 protein is CASGQSSYNEQFF. The CDR3 coding sequence is TGTGCTAGTGGACAGAGCTCCTACAATGAGCAGTTCTTC.

This clone appeared once. The chain links TRBV11-2 to TRBJ2-1, with unresolved D. CDR3 length equals 12 residues. Trimming removed 2 bases from V and 8 bases from J, with 7 bases in between. CDR1 SGHAT and CDR2 FQNNGV come from the germline V gene. CDR3 region: CASSLILDEQFF. The CDR3 nucleotides read TGTGCCAGCAGCTTAATTCTCGATGAGCAGTTCTTC.

The chain joins TRBV5-1 to TRBJ1-1; possible D gene TRBD1, 6 bases. Germline CDR1 and CDR2: SGHRS and YFSETQ. This CDR3 has 14 residues. V lost 4 bases to trimming and J lost 1 base, with 11 bases between them. CDR3 sequence reads: CASSPIQGNTEAFF. For the CDR3, the DNA is TGCGCCAGCAGCCCGATACAGGGGAACACTGAAGCTTTCTTT.

This clone was observed once. The chain recombines TRBV5-6 with TRBJ1-2; D possibly corresponds to TRBD1 (5 bases). The CDR3 spans 16 residues. V was clipped by 3 bases and J by 3 bases, with 18 bases between them. Germline V CDR1 and CDR2: SGHDT, YYEEEE. The DNA of the CDR3 is TGTGCCAGCAGCTCCAGGGACGGAAGCTTTTACTATGGCTACACCTTC. It is translated as CASSSRDGSFYYGYTF.

The V call is TRBV7-9, the J call TRBJ2-7; D assignment may be TRBD1 or TRBD2 (6 bases each). Trimming took 8 bases from V and 2 from J, leaving 19 bases between them. Germline CDR1 and CDR2: SEHNR and FQNEAQ (reference sequence). This CDR3 contains 15 residues. CDR3 sequence reads: CASATTRGLPYEQYF. The CDR3 coding sequence is TGTGCCAGCGCTACCACCCGGGGGCTGCCCTACGAGCAGTACTTC.

V is TRBV29-1 and J is TRBJ2-3; D tentatively fits TRBD1 or TRBD2 (6 bases each). The V and J ends lost 6 bases and 4 bases respectively, with 14 bases between them. This CDR3 spans 13 amino acids. In germline, CDR1 is SQVTM, CDR2 ANQGSEA. DNA of the CDR3: TGCAGCGTGCTCGGGGGCAGGGCAGATACGCAGTATTTT. Translated, it gives CSVLGGRADTQYF.

There are a few counts of this clone. The CDR3: CASRSGTDTQYF. The CDR3 coding sequence is TGTGCCAGCAGGAGTGGGACAGATACGCAGTATTTT. The V gene is TRBV6-6, the J gene TRBJ2-3; D ambiguous. Germline loops: CDR1 MNHNY, CDR2 SVGAGI (reference sequence). This CDR3 has 12 residues. Trimming cost V 6 bases and J 3 bases, with 7 bases left between them.

This clone was seen a few times. The rearrangement uses TRBV19 and TRBJ2-2, with D possibly called TRBD1 or TRBD2 (5 bases each). CDR3 length: 16 amino acids. The V end was cut by 7 bases, the J end by 0 bases, with 15 bases between. CDR1 and CDR2 from the germline V gene are LNHDA and SQIVND (reference sequence). CDR3 in DNA: TGTGCCAGTACTCTATCCGGGACGGCGAACACCGGGGAGCTGTTTTTT. This sequence encodes CASTLSGTANTGELFF.

The chain uses TRBV29-1 and TRBJ2-2; D is uncertain. This CDR3 has 12 amino acids. V lost 2 bases and J lost 1, with 2 bases in between. Germline V lookup: CDR1 SQVTM, CDR2 ANQGSEA. The chain's CDR3 is CSVEKNTGELFF. CDR3 nucleotides: TGCAGCGTTGAAAAGAACACCGGGGAGCTGTTTTTT.

This clone showed up just once. V gene TRBV25-1 combines with J gene TRBJ1-2; TRBD1 aligns across 9 bases. Trimming cost V 3 bases and J 8 bases; bases outside gene matches: 7. The length of the CDR3 is 14 residues. Per the germline V gene, CDR1 is MGHDK and CDR2 is SYGVNS. This chain's CDR3 is CASSETGGIRGYTF. Here the CDR3 DNA reads TGTGCCAGCAGTGAGACAGGGGGTATCCGGGGCTACACCTTC.

This clone was detected only once. The chain recombines TRBV10-2 with TRBJ1-1; D ambiguous. Germline values: CDR1 WSHSY, CDR2 SAAADI. The CDR3 totals 13 residues. V shed 0 bases and J shed 7 bases, with 9 bases lying between them. As DNA, the CDR3 is TGCGCCAGCAGTGAGTCGTTCTCCCTTGAAGCTTTCTTT. Amino acid sequence: CASSESFSLEAFF.

J is TRBJ2-7 and V is TRBV2, with TRBD2 identical over 12 bases. Matching the DNA end better, TRBJ2-5 makes the J call doubtful. The CDR3 covers 18 residues. CDR1 is SNHLY and CDR2 is FYNNEI in the germline V gene. Here the CDR3 DNA reads TGTGCCAGCCCTAAAGTGGCTAGCGGGGGGGTCGAAAAAGAGACCCAGTACTTC. Residues: CASPKVASGGVEKETQYF.

This clone was seen only once. One end of the junction fails to match germline, which may point to a read error. The chain couples TRBV28 to TRBJ1-2; 7 nucleotides match TRBD1. The CDR3 is 10 amino acids. Germline loops: CDR1 MDHEN, CDR2 SYDVKM. CDR3 sequence reads: CASSPDRQTF. The CDR3 DNA reads as TGTGCCAGCAGCCCGGACAGGCAGACATTC.

Only a few counts were recorded for this clone. J is TRBJ2-1 and V is TRBV30; no clear D gene. The CDR3 has 14 residues. Germline V gives CDR1 GTSNPN, CDR2 SVGIG (reference sequence). V shed 2 bases and J shed 1 base, with 9 bases lying between them. The CDR3 sequence: CAWSLPTSYNEQFF. Here the CDR3 DNA reads TGTGCCTGGAGTCTTCCTACGTCCTACAATGAGCAGTTCTTC. Combining the CDR3 with reference TRBV30 and TRBJ2-1 gives the whole variable domain SQTIHQWPATLVQPVGSPLSLECTVEGTSNPNLYWYRQAAGRGLQLLFYSVGIGQISSEVPQNLSASRPQDRQFILSSKKLLLSDSGFYLCAWSLPTSYNEQFFGPGTRLTVL.

V gene TRBV29-1 combines with J gene TRBJ1-1; TRBD1 might be the D (5 bases). V lost 3 bases, J lost 13 bases, and 18 bases lay in between. CDR3 length equals 12 residues. Germline V gives CDR1 SQVTM, CDR2 ANQGSEA. In nucleotides, the CDR3 is TGCAGCGTTGACGGGGGGGAGACGGTGGATTTCTTT. Its protein is CSVDGGETVDFF.

The chain links TRBV6-6 to TRBJ2-7; D remains ambiguous. Trimming took off 0 bases at V and 0 bases at J, with 9 bases between the two ends. Germline V gives CDR1 MNHNY, CDR2 SVGAGI (reference sequence). This CDR3 spans 15 amino acids. CDR3 in DNA: TGTGCCAGCAGTTACTCGTTGGAGAGCTCCTACGAGCAGTACTTC. Its protein is CASSYSLESSYEQYF.

With respect to this clone: The sample holds other DNA sequences that translate to the same CDR3. The chain couples TRBV6-5 to TRBJ2-7; possible D gene TRBD2, 6 bases. The CDR3 totals 13 residues. Per germline, CDR1 MNHEY and CDR2 SVGAGI. Trimming left V 2 bases short and J 4 bases short, with 9 bases between. The chain's CDR3 is CASSYGGTYEQYF. CDR3 DNA sequence: TGTGCCAGCAGTTACGGGGGGACTTACGAGCAGTACTTC.

The chain has TRBV29-1 and TRBJ2-7, with D uncertain. In germline, CDR1 is SQVTM, CDR2 ANQGSEA. Trimming removed 6 bases from V and 0 bases from J, with 12 bases in between. The CDR3 has 13 amino acids. CDR3 residues: CSVGDKSSYEQYF. CDR3 sequence (DNA): TGCAGCGTGGGCGACAAGAGCTCCTACGAGCAGTACTTC.

This sequence joins TRBV4-3 and TRBJ2-2, with D uncertain. The germline V gene has CDR1 LGHNA and CDR2 YSLEER. This CDR3 region has 17 residues. The V end lost 0 bases, the J end lost 0 bases, and 11 bases lay between the germline ends. This chain's CDR3 is CASSQDSTPPNTGELFF. The DNA of the CDR3 is TGCGCCAGCAGCCAAGATAGTACACCTCCGAACACCGGGGAGCTGTTTTTT.

This chain joins TRBV7-3 and TRBJ2-7; D is tentatively TRBD1 or TRBD2 (5 bases each). The CDR3 has 13 amino acids. V dropped 3 bases and J dropped 5 bases, with 11 bases sitting between them. CDR1 and CDR2 from the germline V gene are SGHTA and FQGTGA. CDR3 nucleotide sequence: TGTGCCAGCAGCTTGGGGCTCGGGGACGAGCAGTACTTC. Encoded protein: CASSLGLGDEQYF.